This T cell receptor (beta chain) comes out of a study of blood T cell repertoires in COVID-19. Original processing methods: Nucleated cell number was recorded as an estimate derived from reference gene primer amplification. Profiling relied on immunoSEQ multiplex PCR, and the TCRdb table lists in-frame clones only, not all of them. V and J calls and clone size are those listed in that table; D and trimming were worked out from the DNA. Of approximately 270,000 clones in the sample, approximately 89% were seen once. The junction had 8 bases not matched to a gene; V was cut back by 2 bases and J by 5 bases. The CDR3 has 15 amino acids. Germline lookup yields CDR1 MNHEY and CDR2 SVGAGI. Participant age was roughly 18 to 100 years, and participants resided in fewer than 30 US areas.

The source is an older woman who had recovered from COVID-19. The J gene is TRBJ1-1, the V gene TRBV6-5; 7 nucleotides line up with TRBD1. Sequenced: PBMCs or T cells enriched from blood (not recorded which). Here the CDR3 reads CASSYPTQGKTEAFF. CDR3 sequence (DNA): TGTGCCAGCAGTTACCCAACACAGGGGAAGACTGAAGCTTTCTTT.